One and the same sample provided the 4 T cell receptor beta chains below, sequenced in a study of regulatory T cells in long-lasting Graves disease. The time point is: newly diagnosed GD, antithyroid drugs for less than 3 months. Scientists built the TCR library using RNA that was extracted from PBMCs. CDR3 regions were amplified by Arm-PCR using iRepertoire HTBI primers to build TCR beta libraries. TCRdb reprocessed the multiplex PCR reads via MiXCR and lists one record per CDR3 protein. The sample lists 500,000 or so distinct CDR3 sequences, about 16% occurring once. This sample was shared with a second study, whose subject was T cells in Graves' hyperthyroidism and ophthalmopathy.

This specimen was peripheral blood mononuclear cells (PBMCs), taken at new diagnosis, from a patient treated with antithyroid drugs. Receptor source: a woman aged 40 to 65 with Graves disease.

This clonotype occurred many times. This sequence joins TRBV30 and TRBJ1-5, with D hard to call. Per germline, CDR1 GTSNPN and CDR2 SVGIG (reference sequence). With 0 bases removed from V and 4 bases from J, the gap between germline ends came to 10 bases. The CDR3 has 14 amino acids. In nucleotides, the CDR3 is TGTGCCTGGAGTGTTTGGCAGATAAATCAGCCCCAGCATTTT. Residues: CAWSVWQINQPQHF.

As DNA, the CDR3 is TGTGCCAGCAGCCCCAACGTTAATGAAAAACTGTTTTTT. It specifies CASSPNVNEKLFF. J is TRBJ1-4 and V is TRBV3-1; no definite D call. CDR1 LGHDT and CDR2 YNNKEL come from the germline V gene (reference sequence). This CDR3 spans 13 amino acids. V was clipped by 4 bases and J by 4 bases, with 7 bases between them. Filled out from reference TRBV3-1 and TRBJ1-4, the complete variable domain reads DTAVSQTPKYLVTQMGNDKSIKCEQNLGHDTMYWYKQDSKKFLKIMFSYNNKELIINETVPNRFSPKSPDKAHLNLHINSLELGDSAVYFCASSPNVNEKLFFGSGTQLSVL.

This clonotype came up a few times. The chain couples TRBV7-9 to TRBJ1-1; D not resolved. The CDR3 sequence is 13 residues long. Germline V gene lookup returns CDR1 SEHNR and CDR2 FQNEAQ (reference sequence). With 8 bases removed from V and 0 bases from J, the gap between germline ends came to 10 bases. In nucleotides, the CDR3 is TGTGCCAGCGCATCCACCCTGAACACTGAAGCTTTCTTT. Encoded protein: CASASTLNTEAFF.

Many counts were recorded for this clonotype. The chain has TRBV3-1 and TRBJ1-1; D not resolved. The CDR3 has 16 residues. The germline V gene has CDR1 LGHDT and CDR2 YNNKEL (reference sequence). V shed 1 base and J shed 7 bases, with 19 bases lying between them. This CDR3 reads CASSQGSGFWMGEAFF. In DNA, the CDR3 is TGTGCCAGCAGCCAAGGTTCCGGATTTTGGATGGGTGAAGCTTTCTTT. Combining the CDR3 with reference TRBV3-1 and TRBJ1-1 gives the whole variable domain DTAVSQTPKYLVTQMGNDKSIKCEQNLGHDTMYWYKQDSKKFLKIMFSYNNKELIINETVPNRFSPKSPDKAHLNLHINSLELGDSAVYFCASSQGSGFWMGEAFFGQGTRLTVV.